These 9 T cell receptor beta chains were sequenced from one sample in a study of cytomegalovirus exposure and HLA in healthy donors. Produced via immunoSEQ multiplex PCR; TCRdb's table is partial and in-frame only. The sample consists of roughly 100,000 clones, just under 95% of them appearing once. Input material: PBMCs. The source is a woman aged 18 to 35 in good health and CMV-seronegative.

This chain links TRBV30 with TRBJ2-2; possibly TRBD1 for D (5 bases). The CDR3 runs to 15 residues. The germline V gene has CDR1 GTSNPN and CDR2 SVGIG (reference sequence). Trimming removed 4 bases at V and 3 bases at J, with 15 bases between. The CDR3 protein is CAWKGRGPDTGELFF. Written as DNA, the CDR3 is TGTGCCTGGAAAGGAAGGGGTCCGGACACCGGGGAGCTGTTTTTT. Based on the CDR3 plus reference TRBV30 and TRBJ2-2, the full variable domain is SQTIHQWPATLVQPVGSPLSLECTVEGTSNPNLYWYRQAAGRGLQLLFYSVGIGQISSEVPQNLSASRPQDRQFILSSKKLLLSDSGFYLCAWKGRGPDTGELFFGEGSRLTVL.

J is TRBJ2-7 and V is TRBV4-3; 7 bases fit TRBD2. The ends lost 4 bases at V and 2 bases at J; junction bases unmatched: 5. From germline, CDR1 is LGHNA and CDR2 YSLEER. The CDR3 is 14 amino acids. For the CDR3, the DNA is TGCGCCAGCAGCCTCCGACTAGCCGCCTACGAGCAGTACTTC. Translated, it gives CASSLRLAAYEQYF.

The CDR3 region has the DNA TGTGCCAGCAGCCTGACAGGGGGCGCGGCGGGCTACACCTTC. Protein product: CASSLTGGAAGYTF. The rearrangement links TRBV13 to TRBJ1-2; 10 bases agree with TRBD1. Germline V gene sequence: CDR1 PRHDT, CDR2 FYEKMQ (reference sequence). CDR3 length: 14 residues. J was trimmed by 8 bases and V by 5 bases; bases with no gene match: 8.

A remark on this clone: At one boundary the junction diverges from the germline segment, which might be a read error. The chain is built from TRBV7-7 and TRBJ1-1; possible D gene TRBD1, 6 bases. There are 20 residues in the CDR3. CDR1 is SSHAT and CDR2 is FNYEAQ in the germline V gene (reference sequence). For the CDR3, the DNA is TGTGCTAGCAGCTCCTTCTTGGTACAGGGTACTAAACTCATGAACACTGAAGCTTTCTTT. Its protein is CASSSFLVQGTKLMNTEAFF.

J is TRBJ1-5 and V is TRBV25-1; a weak D match, TRBD1 (5 bases). CDR3 length: 16 amino acids. V lost 2 bases and J lost 7, with 18 bases in between. Germline-derived CDR1 and CDR2 are MGHDK and SYGVNS. The CDR3 is CASSEPGGGDGQPQHF. The CDR3 DNA follows: TGTGCCAGCAGTGAACCGGGCGGGGGGGATGGCCAGCCCCAGCATTTT.

The chain is built from TRBV9 and TRBJ2-1; TRBD2 aligns across 13 bases. Germline V lookup: CDR1 SGDLS, CDR2 YYNGEE. This CDR3 comprises 17 residues. The V segment lost 0 bases and the J segment 5 bases; nucleotides outside the gene matches: 5. The DNA for the CDR3 is TGTGCCAGCAGCGTAGACGAACTAGCGGGAGGGCACAATGAGCAGTTCTTC. Its protein product is CASSVDELAGGHNEQFF.

The chain has TRBV7-3 and TRBJ1-2; D is perhaps TRBD1 (5 bases). This CDR3 has 15 amino acids. Germline lookup yields CDR1 SGHTA and CDR2 FQGTGA. The ends were cut back, 2 bases at V and 3 bases at J, with 13 bases in the middle. DNA for the CDR3: TGTGCCAGCAGCTTAGCCTGGCCGGGGGACTATGGCTACACCTTC. Its protein is CASSLAWPGDYGYTF.

The table lists this clone with a count of one. The chain links TRBV29-1 to TRBJ2-7; 13 positions match TRBD2. Germline trimming cut 6 bases from V and 6 bases from J; bases unmatched to any gene: 8. In germline, CDR1 is SQVTM, CDR2 ANQGSEA. CDR3 length: 14 residues. DNA of the CDR3: TGCAGCGTCTACGGACTAGCGGGAGACTCCGAGCAGTACTTC. Its translation: CSVYGLAGDSEQYF.

The table lists this clone with a count of one. This sequence joins TRBV30 and TRBJ1-1; tentatively, D is TRBD1 (5 bases). V was cut by 0 bases and J by 6 bases, with 8 bases left in between. The CDR3 length is 12 residues. CDR1 GTSNPN and CDR2 SVGIG come from the germline V gene (reference sequence). The CDR3 loop is CAWSVGGAEAFF. As DNA, the CDR3 is TGTGCCTGGAGTGTCGGGGGGGCTGAAGCTTTCTTT.